This T cell receptor (beta chain) was sequenced during a study of blood T cell repertoires in COVID-19. TCRdb keeps only in-frame clones here, not all; method: immunoSEQ multiplex PCR. Among fewer than 200,000 clones listed, 88% were seen once. This CDR3 has 16 amino acids. Trimming took off 0 bases at V and 2 bases at J, with 12 bases between the two ends. Germline loops: CDR1 LGHDT, CDR2 YNNKEL (reference sequence). This clonotype was sampled from a woman aged 18 to 35 who had recovered from COVID-19. This sequence joins TRBV3-1 (or the pseudogene TRBV3-2) and TRBJ2-3; tentatively, D is TRBD2 (6 bases). Sequenced material: PBMCs or T cells enriched from blood (not recorded which). This CDR3 reads CASSQDYWGVTDTQYF. DNA for the CDR3: TGTGCCAGCAGCCAAGATTACTGGGGGGTCACAGATACGCAGTATTTT.